Listed here is a single T cell receptor (beta chain). TCRdb analysed the RT-PCR reads with MiXCR anew, one entry per CDR3 protein. The table shows more than 150,000 distinct CDR3 sequences, with approximately 25% occurring only once. The sample belongs to a study of patients and donors after allogeneic stem cell transplantation. The TCR comes from a human donor who was either an allogeneic HSCT recipient or a stem cell or donor lymphocyte infusion donor (not recorded which). It is not recorded whose cells these are; they may come from a transplant donor. Sequencing used blood, either unsorted or a sorted T cell fraction (not recorded which).

CDR3 DNA sequence: TGCAGCGTTGAAGATCTAGCGGGAGTTTTCTACGAGCAGTACTTC. This sequence encodes CSVEDLAGVFYEQYF. V is TRBV29-1 and J is TRBJ2-7; 10 bases are shared with TRBD2. The CDR3 runs 15 residues. CDR1 and CDR2 from the germline V gene are SQVTM and ANQGSEA. V lost 0 bases, J lost 3 bases, and 5 bases stayed unmatched.